This is a list of T cell receptor beta chains from one sample in a study of blood T cells in healthy people across ages. One entry per CDR3 protein, called by TCRdb with MiXCR from the 5' RACE reads. The sample has some 1.1 million distinct CDR3 sequences, around two fifths seen once; the top ten hold less than 15%. The sequencing input was blood. Source of these receptors: a man between 18 and 29 years old in good health. Both conserved end residues are part of each CDR3. D genes are given only for firm matches. Part of the rows lack a size; the others show once, few, many or a class for expanded clones.

clone_size	v_call	cdr3_length	d_call	j_call	cdr3_nt	cdr3_aa
few	TRBV11-2	18	.	TRBJ2-5	TGTGCCAGCAGCACAACTACAAAACGGATAGGACCGCAAGAGACCCAGTACTTC	CASSTTTKRIGPQETQYF
.	TRBV5-8	15	.	TRBJ1-6	TGTGCCAGCAGTTCGGGTTGGGAAAATAATTCACCCCTCCACTTT	CASSSGWENNSPLHF
.	TRBV3-1	18	TRBD1	TRBJ1-2	TGTGCCAGCAGCCGATTTGACAGGGGCGCCTTCAGTGTCGCTGGCTACACCTTC	CASSRFDRGAFSVAGYTF
.	TRBV9	13	.	TRBJ2-2	TGTGCCAGCATAAGGGAGGACACCGGGGAGCTGTTTTTT	CASIREDTGELFF
.	TRBV9	16	TRBD1	TRBJ2-3	TGTGCCAGCAGCCCCACGGACAGGGGAGGTTTACATACGCAGTATTTT	CASSPTDRGGLHTQYF
.	TRBV12-3/TRBV12-4	13	.	TRBJ2-3	TGTGCCAGCAGTCCGGTCAGGGCTGATACGCAGTATTTT	CASSPVRADTQYF
once	TRBV6-2/TRBV6-3	16	.	TRBJ1-1	TGTGCCAGCAGCCCAGTTACCACAGGTGAGAACACTGAAGCTTTCTTT	CASSPVTTGENTEAFF
.	TRBV2	14	TRBD2	TRBJ2-1	TGTGCCTCTCAATCTAGCGGGGGTGTTGATGAGCAGTTCTTC	CASQSSGGVDEQFF
.	TRBV5-4	16	TRBD1	TRBJ1-2	TGTGCCAGCAGCTTGGCTCGACAGGGTTCTAACTATGGCTACACCTTC	CASSLARQGSNYGYTF
.	TRBV11-2	19	TRBD2	TRBJ2-3	TGTGCCAACAGCTCACATAGGACTAGCGGGGGGTGGAACACAGATACGCAGTATTTT	CANSSHRTSGGWNTDTQYF
few	TRBV27	15	TRBD1	TRBJ2-3	TGTGCCAGCAGGACCCGACAGGGGAGCACAGATACGCAGTATTTT	CASRTRQGSTDTQYF